This T cell receptor beta chain was documented in a study of T cell responses to AZD1222 COVID-19 vaccine. The CDR3 runs to 16 residues. The germline CDR1 and CDR2 sequences are MNHEY and SVGEGT. The trim removed 0 bases at V and 2 bases at J, leaving 4 bases unmatched. Data came from immunoSEQ multiplex PCR; TCRdb stores just in-frame clones and leaves some out. The table shows 100,000 to 110,000 clones, with around 87% occurring only once. Concerning this clone itself: Its antigen is unidentified.

Regarding the study as a whole: Among those given AZD1222, only five or six were seropositive at baseline. Females made up more of the donors, who were largely white British, and clonal diversity may have come out too low.

This rearrangement joins TRBV6-2 or TRBV6-3 to TRBJ2-3; 8 positions match TRBD1. The source material was peripheral blood, sampled on day 0 of MenACWY control vaccination. This clonotype was obtained from an adult in good health. CDR3 in amino acids: CASSYSGQDFTDTQYF. CDR3 nucleotides: TGTGCCAGCAGTTACTCGGGACAGGATTTCACAGATACGCAGTATTTT.